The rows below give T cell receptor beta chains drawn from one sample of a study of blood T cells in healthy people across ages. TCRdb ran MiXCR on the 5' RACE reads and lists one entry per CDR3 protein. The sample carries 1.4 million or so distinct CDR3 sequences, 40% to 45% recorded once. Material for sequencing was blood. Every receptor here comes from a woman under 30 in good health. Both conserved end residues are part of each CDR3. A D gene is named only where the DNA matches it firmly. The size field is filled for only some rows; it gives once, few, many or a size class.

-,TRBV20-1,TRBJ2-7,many,TGCAGCGCTAGAGCGGGGACAAGCTCCTACGAGCAGTACTTC,CSARAGTSSYEQYF
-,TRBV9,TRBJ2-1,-,TGTGCCAGCAGCGTAGTTCCCACCCCAATAAGGGAGGAGCAGTTCTTC,CASSVVPTPIREEQFF
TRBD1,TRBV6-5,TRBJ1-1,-,TGTGCCAGCAGACAAATTGACAGGGATGAAGCTTTCTTT,CASRQIDRDEAFF
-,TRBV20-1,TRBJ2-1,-,TGCAGTGCTAGCCCGACTTACTCCAATGAGCAGTTCTTC,CSASPTYSNEQFF
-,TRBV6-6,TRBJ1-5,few,TGTGCCAGCAGTTACTCGATGACCATCCAGCCCCAGCATTTT,CASSYSMTIQPQHF
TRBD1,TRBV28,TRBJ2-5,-,TGTGCCAGCAGCATAGGGACAGGGGACTCCAATGAGCAGTACTTC,CASSIGTGDSNEQYF
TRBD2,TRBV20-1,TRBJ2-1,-,TGCAGTGCTAGAGCGCGAAGCGGGGCTAGCTCCTACAATGAGCAGTTCTTC,CSARARSGASSYNEQFF
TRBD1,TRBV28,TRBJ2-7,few,TGTGCCAGCAGTTTCTCCGGGACAGGGGGCTACGAGCAGTACTTC,CASSFSGTGGYEQYF
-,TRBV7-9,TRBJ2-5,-,TGTGCCAGCAGCGAGCTGACAGGTAGTGAGACCCAGTACTTC,CASSELTGSETQYF
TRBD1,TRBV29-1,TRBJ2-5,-,TGCAGCGTTGAAATACAGGGGGGTTTAGGAGAGACCCAGTACTTC,CSVEIQGGLGETQYF
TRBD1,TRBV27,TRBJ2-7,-,TGTGCCAGCAGTTTATACAGGGGATACGAGCAGTACTTC,CASSLYRGYEQYF
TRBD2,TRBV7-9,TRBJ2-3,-,TGTGCCAGCAGCTTGGGACTAGCGGGACTAGATACCCCAGATACGCAGTATTTT,CASSLGLAGLDTPDTQYF
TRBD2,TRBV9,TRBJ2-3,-,TGTGCCAGCAGCGTCCGGGGACTAGCGGGAGGGGGAAGCACAGATACGCAGTATTTT,CASSVRGLAGGGSTDTQYF
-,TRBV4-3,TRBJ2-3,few,TGCGCCAGCAGCCAAGAGGGGGCGCAGGCAGATACGCAGTATTTT,CASSQEGAQADTQYF
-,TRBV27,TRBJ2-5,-,TGTGCCAGCAGTTTTCCCGGGTCGGGCAATGAGCAGTACTTC,CASSFPGSGNEQYF
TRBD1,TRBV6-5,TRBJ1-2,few,TGTGCCAGCAGGCCTCCGGGACAGGAAGGCTACACCTTC,CASRPPGQEGYTF
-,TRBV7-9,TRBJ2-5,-,TGTGCCAGCAGCTTAGTACGCTACCGACAATCGATCAGATCTTACAATGAGCAGTACTTC,CASSLVRYRQSIRSYNEQYF
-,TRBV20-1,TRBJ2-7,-,TGCAGTGCCAAACGACGGGGGGCCCACTACGAGCAGTACTTC,CSAKRRGAHYEQYF
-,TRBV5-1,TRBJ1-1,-,TGCGCCAGCAGCGGGGACATAGGGAAGGCTGAAGCTTTCTTT,CASSGDIGKAEAFF
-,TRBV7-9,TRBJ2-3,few,TGTGCCAGCAGCTTACAGGGAGCAGATACGCGGTATTTT,CASSLQGADTRYF
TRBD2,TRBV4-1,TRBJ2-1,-,TGCGCCAGCAGCCAAGTAGCGGGGGGGCTCCACAATGAGCAGTTCTTC,CASSQVAGGLHNEQFF
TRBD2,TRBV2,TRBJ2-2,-,TGTGCCAGCAGGGACCCGGGAGGTAGGGGGAACACCGGGGAGCTGTTTTTT,CASRDPGGRGNTGELFF
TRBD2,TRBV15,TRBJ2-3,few,TGTGCCACCAGCAGAGAAACACTAGCGGGAGGGCCAATAGATACGCAGTATTTT,CATSRETLAGGPIDTQYF
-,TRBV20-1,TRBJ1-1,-,TGCAGTGCCTCCTCTCCGACAACAAACACTGAAGCTTTCTTT,CSASSPTTNTEAFF
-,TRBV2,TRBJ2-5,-,TGTGCCAGCAGTGCGTCTAGCACCCTCGGGACCCAGTACTTC,CASSASSTLGTQYF
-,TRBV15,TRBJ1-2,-,TGTGCCACCAGCAGAGATCATATAGGGCAGGAGCTTGTATACACCTTC,CATSRDHIGQELVYTF
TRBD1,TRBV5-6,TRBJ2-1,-,TGTGCCAGCAGCTACCTGACAGGGTGGAATGAGCAGTTCTTC,CASSYLTGWNEQFF
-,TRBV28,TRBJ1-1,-,TGTGCCAGCAGTTTTCGGACAAGTGAAGCTTTCTTT,CASSFRTSEAFF
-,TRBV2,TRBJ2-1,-,TGTGCCAGCAACCAAGAGAGCTACAATGAGCAGTTCTTC,CASNQESYNEQFF
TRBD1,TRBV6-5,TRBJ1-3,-,TGTGCCAGCAGCCCCACTCCTACAGGGGTTGGAAACACCATATATTTT,CASSPTPTGVGNTIYF
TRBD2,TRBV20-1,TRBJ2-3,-,TGCAGTGCTGGGAGGGTGACGGGAGGGTCCGCAGATACGCAGTATTTT,CSAGRVTGGSADTQYF
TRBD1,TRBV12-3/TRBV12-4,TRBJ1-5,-,TGTGCCAGCAGTTCAGACAGGGACGGCAATCAGCCCCAGCATTTT,CASSSDRDGNQPQHF
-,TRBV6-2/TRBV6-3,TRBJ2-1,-,TGTGCCAGCAATAGTTTTGCTTACAATGAGCAGTTCTTC,CASNSFAYNEQFF
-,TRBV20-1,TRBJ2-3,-,TGCAGTGCTAGAGACAGAATTAGGCCAGATACGCAGTATTTT,CSARDRIRPDTQYF
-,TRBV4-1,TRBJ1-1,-,TGCGCCAGCAGCCAAGATGCGGACACTGAAGCTTTCTTT,CASSQDADTEAFF
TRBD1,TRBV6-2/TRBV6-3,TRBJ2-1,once,TGTGCCAGCAGTTACTCAGAGCTCGGACAGGGTGGGAATGAGCAGTTCTTC,CASSYSELGQGGNEQFF
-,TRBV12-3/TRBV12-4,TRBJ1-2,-,TGTGCCAGCAGTTTAGTACAATCAGCTAACTATGGCTACACCTTC,CASSLVQSANYGYTF
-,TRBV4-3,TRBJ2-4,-,TGCGCCAGCAGCCAAGAATATTGGCCCGGGGACATTCAGTACTTC,CASSQEYWPGDIQYF
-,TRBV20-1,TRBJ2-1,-,TGCAGTGTCGACAAGGGGTCCGGTTACAATGAGCAGTTCTTC,CSVDKGSGYNEQFF
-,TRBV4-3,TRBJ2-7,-,TGCGCCAGCAGCCAAGATGACCAGGCCGAGCAGTACTTC,CASSQDDQAEQYF
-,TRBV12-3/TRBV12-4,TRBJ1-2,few,TGTGCCAGCAGCTGGTCCACTTATGGCTACACCTTC,CASSWSTYGYTF
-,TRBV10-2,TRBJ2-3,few,TGCGCCAGCAGTGATCCAGGGTATGGCACAGATACGCAGTATTTT,CASSDPGYGTDTQYF
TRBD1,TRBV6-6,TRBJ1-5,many,TGTGCCAGCAGCTTCGACAGGGCACAGCCCCAGCATTTT,CASSFDRAQPQHF
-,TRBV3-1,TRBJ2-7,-,TGTGCCAGCAGCCAGGCCCGACTAGTGGTTGGCTCCTACAATGAGCAGTACTTC,CASSQARLVVGSYNEQYF
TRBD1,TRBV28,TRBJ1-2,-,TGTGCCACCACGTTAGGACAGGCTAACTATGGCTACACCTTC,CATTLGQANYGYTF
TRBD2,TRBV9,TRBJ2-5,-,TGTGCCAGCAGCGTAGCTGGGTTAGCGGGACGACAAGAGACCCAGTACTTC,CASSVAGLAGRQETQYF
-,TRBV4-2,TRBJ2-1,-,TGTGCCAGCAGCCAAGAAGCGGGTACCCCCTACAATGAGCAGTTCTTC,CASSQEAGTPYNEQFF
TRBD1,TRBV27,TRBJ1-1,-,TGTGCCAGCAGTTCCCGGACAGGATTTAACACTGAAGCTTTCTTT,CASSSRTGFNTEAFF
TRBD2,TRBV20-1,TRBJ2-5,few,TGCAGTGCTACCCGACTAGCGGGACGCAAAGAGACCCAGTACTTC,CSATRLAGRKETQYF
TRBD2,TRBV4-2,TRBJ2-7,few,TGTGCCAGCAGCCATGCCCCTCCGGGAGTAGCGGGAGGACTCGAGCAGTACTTC,CASSHAPPGVAGGLEQYF
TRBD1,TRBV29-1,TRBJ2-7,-,TGCAGCGTTGCGAGACCCGACAGGGTCTACGAGCTGTACTTC,CSVARPDRVYELYF
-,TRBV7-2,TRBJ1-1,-,TGTGCCAGCAGCTTAGTAGCCGACACTGAAGCTTTCTTT,CASSLVADTEAFF
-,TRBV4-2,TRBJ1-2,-,TGTGCCAGCAGCCAAGAAGTGTCGGATGCTAACTATGGCTACACCTTC,CASSQEVSDANYGYTF
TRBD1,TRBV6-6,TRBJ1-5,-,TGTGCCAGCAGCCTTCATAAGGGGGCTACACAGCCCCAGCATTTT,CASSLHKGATQPQHF
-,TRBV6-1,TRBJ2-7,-,TGTGCCAGCAGTGAAGGGAACAGGGCCACCACCTTCTACGAGCAGTACTTC,CASSEGNRATTFYEQYF
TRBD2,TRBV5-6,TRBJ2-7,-,TGTGCCAGCAGCCCTCCGGGAGGCCGGCCCTACGAGCAGTACTTC,CASSPPGGRPYEQYF